A selection of T cell receptor beta chains follows, all from one sample in a study of blood T cell repertoires in COVID-19. Produced via immunoSEQ multiplex PCR; TCRdb's table is partial and in-frame only. Here the sample spans some 93,000 clones, around 86% being singletons. The source material was peripheral blood. Source of these receptors: a man in his sixties with acute or convalescent COVID-19. Each CDR3 is given with its conserved first and last residue. D genes are given only for firm matches. Clone size is shown for a subset of rows, as once, few, many or a class of expanded clone.

size | J | D | V | DNA | CDR3
NA | TRBJ2-1 | TRBD2 | TRBV5-1 | TGCGCCAGCAGCTTGGTTCTAGCGGGGCACAATGAGCAGTTCTTC | CASSLVLAGHNEQFF
NA | TRBJ2-5 | TRBD2 | TRBV25-1 | TGTGCCAGCTATAGCGGGACGCAAGAGACCCAGTACTTC | CASYSGTQETQYF
NA | TRBJ2-2 | TRBD1 | TRBV24-1 | TGTGCCACCAGTGATCCACAAAGACGGACAGGGACCGGGGAGCTGTTTTTT | CATSDPQRRTGTGELFF
NA | TRBJ2-2 | NA | TRBV18 | TGTGCCAGCTCCCTGGACGGGGCCGGGGAGCTGTTTTTT | CASSLDGAGELFF
NA | TRBJ1-1 | TRBD1 | TRBV29-1 | TGCAGCGCCTGGACAGGGGGCGGCTTCACTGAAGCTTTCTTT | CSAWTGGGFTEAFF
NA | TRBJ2-5 | NA | TRBV7-2 | TGTGCCAGCAGTATCGGAGGCGGGTGGGAAGAGACCCAGTACTTC | CASSIGGGWEETQYF
NA | TRBJ2-3 | NA | TRBV13 | TGTGCCAGCAGCTTAGGGGCCGTTAGCACAGATACGCAGTATTTT | CASSLGAVSTDTQYF
NA | TRBJ2-1 | NA | TRBV6-1 | TGTGCCAGCAGTGAAATAAACTCCTACAATGAGCAGTTCTTC | CASSEINSYNEQFF
NA | TRBJ1-2 | NA | TRBV19 | TGTGCCAGTAGTATAGGCAGATACTATGGCTACACCTTC | CASSIGRYYGYTF
NA | TRBJ2-1 | TRBD2 | TRBV29-1 | TGCAGCGTTGAATCGGCTAGCGGGAGTCGCTACAATGAGCAGTTCTTC | CSVESASGSRYNEQFF
NA | TRBJ1-2 | TRBD1 | TRBV30 | TGTGCCTGTCAGGGGGCTGGCTATGGCTACACCTTC | CACQGAGYGYTF
NA | TRBJ1-3 | NA | TRBV5-1 | TGCGCCAGCACCCCAGGGTCAGGAGGAAACACCATATATTTT | CASTPGSGGNTIYF
NA | TRBJ1-5 | NA | TRBV30 | TGTGCCTGGAGTCTGGGGGCTAAGGCCCAGCATTTT | CAWSLGAKAQHF
once | TRBJ2-2 | TRBD1 | TRBV2 | TGTGCCAGCCTCCCCGACAGGGGGATCACCGGGGAGCTGTTTTTT | CASLPDRGITGELFF
NA | TRBJ2-5 | TRBD2 | TRBV4-1 | TGCGCCAGCAGCCAAGAAACCGGGACTAGCAAAAAGACCCAGTACTTC | CASSQETGTSKKTQYF
NA | TRBJ2-5 | NA | TRBV18 | TGTGCCAGCTCACCAGGGTCGATACGGGATTGGAAGGAGACCCAGTACTTC | CASSPGSIRDWKETQYF
NA | TRBJ1-2 | NA | TRBV3-1/TRBV3-2 | TGTGCCAGCAGGGATTTCGGAGGGAGGGATGGCTACACCTTC | CASRDFGGRDGYTF
NA | TRBJ2-1 | NA | TRBV5-1 | TGCGCCAGCAGCGGCGGGACTTTCTCCTACAATGAGCAGTTCTTC | CASSGGTFSYNEQFF
NA | TRBJ2-1 | TRBD1 | TRBV6-2/TRBV6-3 | TGTGCCAGCAGTACCGCCGGACAGGGATACAATGAGCAGTTCTTC | CASSTAGQGYNEQFF
NA | TRBJ2-7 | TRBD2 | TRBV3-1/TRBV3-2 | TGTGCCAGCAGCCTTGGCGGGCTAGCGGGAGCGAGGGAGCAGTACTTC | CASSLGGLAGAREQYF